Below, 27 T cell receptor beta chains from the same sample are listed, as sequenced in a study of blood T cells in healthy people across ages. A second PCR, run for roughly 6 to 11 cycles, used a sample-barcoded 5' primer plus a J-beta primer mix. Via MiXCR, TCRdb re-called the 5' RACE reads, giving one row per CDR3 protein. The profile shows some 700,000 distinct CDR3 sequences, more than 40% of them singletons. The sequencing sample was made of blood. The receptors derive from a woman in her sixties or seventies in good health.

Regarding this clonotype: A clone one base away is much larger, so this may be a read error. The CDR3 nucleotides are TGCGCCAGCAGCTTAGGGGACCGCTGCGAGCAGTACTTC. This sequence encodes CASSLGDRCEQYF. The chain has TRBV5-1 and TRBJ2-5; D may match TRBD1 or TRBD2 (5 bases each). The J call is uncertain, as TRBJ2-7 better fits the DNA end. Germline V gene lookup returns CDR1 SGHRS and CDR2 YFSETQ. The CDR3 length is 13 residues.

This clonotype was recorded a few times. DNA of the CDR3: TGTGCCAGCAACAGGGGTCTCTCCTACAATGAGCAGTTCTTC. Its protein is CASNRGLSYNEQFF. The chain is built from TRBV5-6 and TRBJ2-1; 7 bases map to TRBD1. CDR1 and CDR2 (germline): SGHDT, YYEEEE. This CDR3 comprises 14 residues. The J segment lost 0 bases and the V segment lost 6 bases, leaving 3 bases of the junction unmatched.

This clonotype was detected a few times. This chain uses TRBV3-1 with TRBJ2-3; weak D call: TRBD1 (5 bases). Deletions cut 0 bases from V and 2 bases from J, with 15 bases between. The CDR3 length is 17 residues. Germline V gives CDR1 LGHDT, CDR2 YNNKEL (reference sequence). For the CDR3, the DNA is TGTGCCAGCAGCCAAGATGGGCAGGGTCTTTACACAGATACGCAGTATTTT. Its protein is CASSQDGQGLYTDTQYF.

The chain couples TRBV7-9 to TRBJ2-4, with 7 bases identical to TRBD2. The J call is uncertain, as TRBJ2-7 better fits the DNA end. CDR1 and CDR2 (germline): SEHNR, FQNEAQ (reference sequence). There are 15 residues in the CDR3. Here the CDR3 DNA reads TGTGCCAGCAGCTTAGTGGGCGGGAGCTCGGACGAGCAGTACTTC. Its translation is CASSLVGGSSDEQYF.

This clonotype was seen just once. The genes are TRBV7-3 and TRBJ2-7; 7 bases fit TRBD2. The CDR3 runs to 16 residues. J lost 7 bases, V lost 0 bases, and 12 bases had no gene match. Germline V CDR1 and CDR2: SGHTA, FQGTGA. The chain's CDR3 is CASSLTSSGGYNEQYF. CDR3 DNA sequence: TGTGCCAGCAGCTTAACTTCTAGCGGCGGATACAATGAGCAGTACTTC.

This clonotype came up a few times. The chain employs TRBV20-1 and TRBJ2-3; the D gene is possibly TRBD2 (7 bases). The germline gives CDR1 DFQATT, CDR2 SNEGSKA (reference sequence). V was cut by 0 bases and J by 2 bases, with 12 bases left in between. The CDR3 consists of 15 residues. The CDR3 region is CSARDRGAFTDTQYF. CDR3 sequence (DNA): TGCAGTGCTAGAGATCGGGGGGCCTTCACAGATACGCAGTATTTT.

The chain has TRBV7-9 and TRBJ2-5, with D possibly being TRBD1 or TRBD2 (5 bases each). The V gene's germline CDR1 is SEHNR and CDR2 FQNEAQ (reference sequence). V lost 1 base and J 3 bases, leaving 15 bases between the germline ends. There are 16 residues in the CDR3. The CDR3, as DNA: TGTGCCAGCAGCTTAGGGAAGGGGACCCCAGAAGAGACCCAGTACTTC. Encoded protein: CASSLGKGTPEETQYF.

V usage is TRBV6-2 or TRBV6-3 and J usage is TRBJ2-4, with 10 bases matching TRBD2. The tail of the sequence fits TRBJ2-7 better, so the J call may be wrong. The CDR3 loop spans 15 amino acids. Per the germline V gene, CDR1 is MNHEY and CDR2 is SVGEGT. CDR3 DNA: TGTGCCAGCAGGGATCCGGGACTAGCGCCCTACGAGCAGTACTTC. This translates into CASRDPGLAPYEQYF.

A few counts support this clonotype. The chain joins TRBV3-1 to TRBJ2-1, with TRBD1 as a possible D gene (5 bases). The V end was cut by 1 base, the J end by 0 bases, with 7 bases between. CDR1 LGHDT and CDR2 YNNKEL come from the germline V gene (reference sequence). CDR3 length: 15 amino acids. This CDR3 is CASSQGQNSYNEQFF. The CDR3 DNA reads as TGTGCCAGCAGCCAAGGACAGAACTCCTACAATGAGCAGTTCTTC.

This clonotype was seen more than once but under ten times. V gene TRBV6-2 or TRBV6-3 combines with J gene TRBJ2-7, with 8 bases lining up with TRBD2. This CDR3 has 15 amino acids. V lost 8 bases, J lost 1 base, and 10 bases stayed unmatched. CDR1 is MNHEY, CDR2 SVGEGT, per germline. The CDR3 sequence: CASDRRASGSYEQYF. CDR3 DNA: TGTGCCAGCGATAGAAGAGCTAGCGGGTCCTACGAGCAGTACTTC.

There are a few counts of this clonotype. In nucleotides, the CDR3 is TGTGCCAGCAGTTCATGGGGGGCTTTTGGCTACACCTTC. This sequence encodes CASSSWGAFGYTF. This chain uses TRBV27 with TRBJ1-2, with D possibly being TRBD1 (6 bases). There are 13 residues in the CDR3. The germline V and J ends were trimmed by 4 bases and 7 bases, with 13 bases remaining between them. Germline V gives CDR1 MNHEY, CDR2 SMNVEV (reference sequence).

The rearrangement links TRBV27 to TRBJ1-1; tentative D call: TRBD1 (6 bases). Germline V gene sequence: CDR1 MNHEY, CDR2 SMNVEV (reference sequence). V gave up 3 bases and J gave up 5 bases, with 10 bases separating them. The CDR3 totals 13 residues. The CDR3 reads CASSFTGRTEAFF. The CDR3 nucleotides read TGTGCCAGCAGTTTCACAGGGAGGACTGAAGCTTTCTTT.

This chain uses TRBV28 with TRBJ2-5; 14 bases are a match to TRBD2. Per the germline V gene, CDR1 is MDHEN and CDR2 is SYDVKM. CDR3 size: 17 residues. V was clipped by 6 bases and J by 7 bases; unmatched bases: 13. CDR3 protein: CASRTHGTSGSRGTQYF. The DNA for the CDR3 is TGTGCCAGCAGAACACACGGGACTAGCGGGAGTCGGGGGACCCAGTACTTC. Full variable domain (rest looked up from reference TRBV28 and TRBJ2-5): DVKVTQSSRYLVKRTGEKVFLECVQDMDHENMFWYRQDPGLGLRLIYFSYDVKMKEKGDIPEGYSVSREKKERFSLILESASTNQTSMYLCASRTHGTSGSRGTQYFGPGTRLLVL.

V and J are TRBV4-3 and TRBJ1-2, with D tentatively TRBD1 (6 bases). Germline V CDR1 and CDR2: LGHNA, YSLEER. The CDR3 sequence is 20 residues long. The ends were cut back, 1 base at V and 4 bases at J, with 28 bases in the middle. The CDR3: CASSQVPSGVEGVYAYGYTF. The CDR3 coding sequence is TGCGCCAGCAGCCAAGTCCCCTCCGGGGTCGAGGGGGTTTACGCCTATGGCTACACCTTC.

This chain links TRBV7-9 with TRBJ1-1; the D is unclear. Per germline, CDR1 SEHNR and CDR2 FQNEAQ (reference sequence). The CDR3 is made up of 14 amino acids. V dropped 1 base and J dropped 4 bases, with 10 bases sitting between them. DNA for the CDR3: TGTGCCAGCAGCTTAGTTGTGTCGCGCACTGAAGCTTTCTTT. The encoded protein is CASSLVVSRTEAFF.

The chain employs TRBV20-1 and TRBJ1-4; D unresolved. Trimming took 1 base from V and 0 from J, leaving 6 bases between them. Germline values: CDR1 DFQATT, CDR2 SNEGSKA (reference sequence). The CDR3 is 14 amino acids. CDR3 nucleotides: TGCAGTGCTAGAGGCGATGCAACTAATGAAAAACTGTTTTTT. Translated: CSARGDATNEKLFF.

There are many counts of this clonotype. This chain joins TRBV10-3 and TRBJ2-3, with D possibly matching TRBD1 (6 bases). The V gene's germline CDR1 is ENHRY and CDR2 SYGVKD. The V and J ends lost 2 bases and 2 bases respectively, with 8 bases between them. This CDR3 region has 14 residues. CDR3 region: CAISERDITDTQYF. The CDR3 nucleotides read TGTGCCATCAGTGAGAGGGACATCACAGATACGCAGTATTTT.

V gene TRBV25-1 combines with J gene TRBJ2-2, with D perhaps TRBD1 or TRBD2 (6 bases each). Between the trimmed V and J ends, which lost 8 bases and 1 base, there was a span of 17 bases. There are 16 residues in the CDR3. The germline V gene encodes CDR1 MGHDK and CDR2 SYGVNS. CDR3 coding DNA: TGTGCCAGCCAAGAGGGGGTAGCGGAGAACACCGGGGAGCTGTTTTTT. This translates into CASQEGVAENTGELFF.

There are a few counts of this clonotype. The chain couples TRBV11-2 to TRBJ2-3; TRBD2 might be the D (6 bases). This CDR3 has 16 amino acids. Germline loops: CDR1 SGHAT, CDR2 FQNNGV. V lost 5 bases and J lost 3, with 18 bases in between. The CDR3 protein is CASSPRASARTDTQYF. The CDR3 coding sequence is TGTGCCAGCAGCCCCCGCGCTAGCGCCCGGACAGATACGCAGTATTTT.

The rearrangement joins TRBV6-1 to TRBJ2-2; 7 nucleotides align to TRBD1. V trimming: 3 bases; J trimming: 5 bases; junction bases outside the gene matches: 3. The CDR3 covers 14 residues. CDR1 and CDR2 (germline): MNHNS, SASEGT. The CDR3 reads CASSEVQGTGELFF. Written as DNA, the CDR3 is TGTGCCAGCAGTGAGGTACAGGGGACCGGGGAGCTGTTTTTT.

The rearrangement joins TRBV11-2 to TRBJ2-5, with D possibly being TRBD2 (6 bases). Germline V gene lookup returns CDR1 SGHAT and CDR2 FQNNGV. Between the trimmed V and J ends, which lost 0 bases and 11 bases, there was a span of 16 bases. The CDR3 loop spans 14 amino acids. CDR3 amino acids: CASSLDPTGGEQYF. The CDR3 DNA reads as TGTGCCAGCAGCTTAGATCCGACGGGCGGGGAGCAGTACTTC.

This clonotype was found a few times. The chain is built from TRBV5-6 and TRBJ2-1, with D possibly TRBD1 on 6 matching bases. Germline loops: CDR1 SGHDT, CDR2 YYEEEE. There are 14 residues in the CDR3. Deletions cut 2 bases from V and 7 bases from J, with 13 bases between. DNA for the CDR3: TGTGCCAGCAGCTTTCTACAGGGTTGGAATGAGCAGTTCTTC. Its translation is CASSFLQGWNEQFF.

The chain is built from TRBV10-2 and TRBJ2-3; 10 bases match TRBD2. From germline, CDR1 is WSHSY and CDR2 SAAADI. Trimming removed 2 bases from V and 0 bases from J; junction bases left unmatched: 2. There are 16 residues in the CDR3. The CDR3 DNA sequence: TGCGCCAGCAGTGAGGAGCGGGGGGGCAGCACAGATACGCAGTATTTT. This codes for CASSEERGGSTDTQYF.

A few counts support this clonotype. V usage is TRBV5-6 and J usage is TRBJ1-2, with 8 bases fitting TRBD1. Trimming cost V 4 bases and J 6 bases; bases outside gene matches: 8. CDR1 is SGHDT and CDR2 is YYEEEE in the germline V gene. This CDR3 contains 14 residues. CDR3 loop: CASSRGQGPDGYTF. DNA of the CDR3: TGTGCCAGCAGCCGCGGACAGGGCCCAGATGGCTACACCTTC.

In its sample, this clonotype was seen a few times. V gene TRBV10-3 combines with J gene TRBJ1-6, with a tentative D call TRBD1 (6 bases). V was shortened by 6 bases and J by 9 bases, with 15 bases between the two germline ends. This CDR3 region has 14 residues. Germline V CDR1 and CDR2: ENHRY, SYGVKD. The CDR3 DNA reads TGTGCCATCAGAGAAACAGGGATAGGTTCACCCCTCCACTTT. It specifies CAIRETGIGSPLHF.

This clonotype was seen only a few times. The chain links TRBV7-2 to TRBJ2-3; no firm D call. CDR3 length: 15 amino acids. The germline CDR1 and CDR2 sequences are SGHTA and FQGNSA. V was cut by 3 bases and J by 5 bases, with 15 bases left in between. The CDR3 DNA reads TGTGCCAGCAGCTTCCCGGGCCCCCCCGAAGATACGCAGTATTTT. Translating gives CASSFPGPPEDTQYF.

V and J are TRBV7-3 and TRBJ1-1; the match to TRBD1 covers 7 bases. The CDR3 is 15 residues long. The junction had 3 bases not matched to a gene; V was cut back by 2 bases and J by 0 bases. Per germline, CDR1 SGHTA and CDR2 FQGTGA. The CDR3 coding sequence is TGTGCCAGCAGCTTACATCAGGGGGTGAACACTGAAGCTTTCTTT. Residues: CASSLHQGVNTEAFF.